What follows is one T cell receptor (beta chain) and its context. What it recognizes is unknown. CDR3 length equals 15 residues. J gave up 6 bases and V 7 bases, and 7 bases lay outside the gene matches. Germline assignment: CDR1 KGHDR and CDR2 SFDVKD. The sample belongs to a study of T cells after yellow fever vaccination. General observations from the study: Most primary-vaccination clones recurred post-booster (under 98% CD4, about 90% CD8). Secondary responses were weaker yet peaked faster, day 5 versus 15.

Conversion of TCR transcripts into cDNA relied on 5'RACE template switching, which added a universal primer site and UMIs. In TCRdb, the 5' RACE reads were re-called with MiXCR into one record per CDR3 protein. The table lists hundreds of thousands of distinct CDR3 sequences, around 13% of them singletons. Sequenced material: CD4+ T cells sorted from PBMCs, taken 15 days after the yellow fever booster vaccination. This receptor was obtained from a man aged 18 to 30 who received the YFV17D yellow fever vaccine. The V call is TRBV24-1, the J call TRBJ2-2; 10 nucleotides agree with TRBD1. The CDR3 DNA is TGTGCCACCAGAGATCCGGGACAGGGGTCCGGGGAGCTGTTTTTT. As protein: CATRDPGQGSGELFF.